The following is a TCR beta chain sequence with its context. No antigen is known for it. This sample is drawn from a study of shared clonotypes between healthy human individuals. Here immunoSEQ multiplex PCR was the method, and the copy in TCRdb shows in-frame clones only, minus some. The sample lists 850,000 to 1,100,000 clones; approximately 80% were seen once. Points from the study as a whole: Of the naive CD4 clonotypes, roughly 5.2% were shared across four donors. What naive subsets generally showed was a larger estimated richness than memory subsets showed.

The length of the CDR3 is 16 residues. CDR1 SGHTA and CDR2 FQGTGA come from the germline V gene. V was trimmed by 1 base and J by 0 bases, leaving 7 bases between them. The chain links TRBV7-3 to TRBJ2-6, with D hard to call. This TCR derives from a man younger than 35 in good health. Some clones in this sample may be carry-over from other donors' samples. Source material: memory CD4+ T cells from PBMCs. The subset denotes: CD45RA-negative fraction. The CDR3 bases are TGTGCCAGCAGCTTAATTACAATCTCTGGGGCCAACGTCCTGACTTTC. Translation: CASSLITISGANVLTF.